This T cell receptor (beta chain) was identified during a study of T cell repertoires in cytomegalovirus infection. TCRdb analysed the reads with MiXCR anew, one entry per CDR3 protein. Counted here are about 830,000 distinct CDR3 sequences, approximately 32% occurring once; the ten biggest clones make up roughly 12%. Turning to this clonotype: Its antigen is unknown.

From germline, CDR1 is SGHTA and CDR2 FQGTGA. Unmatched junction bases numbered 4, after V lost 3 bases and J lost 3 bases. The CDR3 runs 16 residues. The TCR originated in a human donor in good health (CMV status not recorded). Some clones in this sample may be carry-over from other donors' samples. J is TRBJ2-3 and V is TRBV7-3; 12 nucleotides agree with TRBD2. The source material was cultured CD8+ T cells from PBMCs, sampled from culture after CMV antigen stimulation. Written as DNA, the CDR3 is TGTGCCAGCAGCTTGATGCTAGCGGGGGGGACAGATACGCAGTATTTT. This encodes CASSLMLAGGTDTQYF.